The clone carrying this T cell receptor (beta chain) was observed a handful of times. Its target is unknown. This CDR3 region has 14 residues. Germline V gene lookup returns CDR1 LGHNA and CDR2 YSLEER. V lost 1 base and J lost 8; bases outside the gene matches: 6. Over 95% purity was reached by all sorted populations. This specimen comes from a study of beta chain features in type 1 diabetes. Broader study findings: A greater similarity of naive, central memory and Treg TCRB repertoires was seen among patients than among healthy donors. These data did not resolve whether HLA type affects TCRB rearrangement.

cDNA synthesis used the whole RNA isolate, giving expressed TCRB sequences. Clones were sequenced by immunoSEQ multiplex PCR, and TCRdb holds only the in-frame ones, with some missing. Seen here are some 360,000 clones, roughly 21% observed once, and the top ten hold 0.035% to 0.055%. This TCR was recovered from a woman aged 18-29 years in good health. Sequencing was carried out using naive CD4+ T cells from blood. This sequence joins TRBV4-3 and TRBJ2-3; the match to TRBD1 covers 7 bases. CDR3 nucleotide sequence: TGCGCCAGCAGCCAAGGACAGGGACACGGTACGCAGTATTTT. It specifies CASSQGQGHGTQYF.